This T cell receptor beta chain was sequenced in a study of T and B cells in COVID-19 patients. Study in general: Peripheral blood came from COVID-19 patients with active infection or after recovery.

TRB was amplified from about 250-500 ng of blood genomic DNA. Multiplex PCR with BIOMED2 TRB-A/B primer pools amplified TRB rearrangements. TCRdb reprocessed the multiplex PCR reads via MiXCR and lists one record per CDR3 protein. Here the sample spans 7,000 to 9,500 distinct CDR3 sequences, roughly 25% being singletons. Trimming took off 8 bases at V and 6 bases at J, with 15 bases between the two ends. This CDR3 is built from 13 residues. Germline CDR1 and CDR2: MGHRA and YSYEKL. This clonotype came up a few times. The source is a human donor with active COVID-19. Sequenced: blood. V gene TRBV4-1 combines with J gene TRBJ2-3; D gene uncertain. The CDR3: CASAKILEDTQYF. The CDR3 coding sequence is TGCGCCAGCGCCAAGATCTTAGAGGATACGCAGTATTTT.